A single sample is the source of the 16 T cell receptor beta chains below, sequenced in a study of cytomegalovirus exposure and HLA in healthy donors. The PCR was carried out with 60 Vbeta primers and 13 Jbeta primers. Libraries were prepared by immunoSEQ multiplex PCR; TCRdb keeps only in-frame clonotypes and omits some of them. This sample yields about 120,000 clones, of which 65% to 80% are seen a single time; approximately 30% belongs to the top ten. The sequencing input was PBMCs. The receptor source for this set is a man aged 60-69 years in good health and CMV-seropositive.

The chain links TRBV11-2 to TRBJ2-5; 10 positions agree with TRBD1. The CDR3 covers 16 residues. The V and J ends lost 0 bases and 5 bases, in that order; junction bases with no gene match: 6. The germline CDR1 and CDR2 sequences are SGHAT and FQNNGV. The DNA of the CDR3 is TGTGCCAGCAGCTTAGATCGGGACAGGGGTGAGGAGACCCAGTACTTC. Its protein product is CASSLDRDRGEETQYF.

The chain employs TRBV10-1 and TRBJ1-1; TRBD1 agrees at 9 bases. CDR1 is WNHNN and CDR2 is SYGVQD in the germline V gene (reference sequence). V lost 4 bases, J lost 5 bases, and 5 bases stayed unmatched. This CDR3 has 14 residues. CDR3 sequence (DNA): TGCGCCAGCAGTGGGGGACAGGGAAAGACTGAAGCTTTCTTT. Its protein product is CASSGGQGKTEAFF.

In its sample, this clone was seen a few times. Written as DNA, the CDR3 is TGTGCCAGCAGCTTGCTTCCGACAGGGGCTAATGGCTACACCTTC. This sequence encodes CASSLLPTGANGYTF. This chain joins TRBV7-9 and TRBJ1-2; TRBD1 aligns across 8 bases. Germline loops: CDR1 SEHNR, CDR2 FQNEAQ (reference sequence). V trimming: 3 bases; J trimming: 6 bases; junction bases outside the gene matches: 9. The CDR3 runs 15 residues.

The chain is built from TRBV28 and TRBJ1-4, with D possibly TRBD1 on 5 matching bases. The CDR3 runs to 15 residues. V gave up 5 bases and J gave up 6 bases, with 16 bases separating them. In germline, CDR1 is MDHEN, CDR2 SYDVKM. The CDR3 DNA follows: TGTGCCAGCAGTGCACCGGGACGGGGGTATGAAAAACTGTTTTTT. Its protein product is CASSAPGRGYEKLFF. Drawing the rest from reference TRBV28 and TRBJ1-4, the complete variable domain is DVKVTQSSRYLVKRTGEKVFLECVQDMDHENMFWYRQDPGLGLRLIYFSYDVKMKEKGDIPEGYSVSREKKERFSLILESASTNQTSMYLCASSAPGRGYEKLFFGSGTQLSVL.

Notes on this clone: Other DNA sequences from this sample encode an identical CDR3 as well. The chain carries TRBV5-1 and TRBJ2-3; 12 bases line up with TRBD2. Germline CDR1 SGHRS, CDR2 YFSETQ. The trim removed 0 bases at V and 2 bases at J, leaving 1 base unmatched. CDR3 length: 16 amino acids. This chain's CDR3 is CASSLGLAGDTDTQYF. DNA for the CDR3: TGCGCCAGCAGCTTGGGACTAGCGGGGGACACAGATACGCAGTATTTT.

The rearrangement joins TRBV5-1 to TRBJ2-7; 8 positions agree with TRBD1. Trimming cost V 4 bases and J 1 base; bases outside gene matches: 7. Germline lookup yields CDR1 SGHRS and CDR2 YFSETQ. CDR3 length equals 15 residues. CDR3 DNA: TGCGCCAGCAGCCTGGGGACAGGACCTTCCTACGAGCAGTACTTC. Its translation is CASSLGTGPSYEQYF.

This chain links TRBV9 with TRBJ2-7; perhaps TRBD2 as D (5 bases). Trimming took off 1 base at V and 3 bases at J, with 14 bases between the two ends. Germline CDR1 is SGDLS and CDR2 is YYNGEE. The CDR3 is 15 residues long. The CDR3 here is CASSVLASQNYEQYF. The CDR3 nucleotides are TGTGCCAGCAGCGTACTCGCTAGCCAGAACTACGAGCAGTACTTC.

This clone was picked up one time. The V and J genes are TRBV6-5 and TRBJ2-1; 7 bases are shared with TRBD2. This CDR3 contains 15 residues. V dropped 7 bases and J dropped 0; count of bases not matched to a gene: 6. In germline, CDR1 is MNHEY, CDR2 SVGAGI. CDR3: CASKEGGSSYNEQFF. CDR3 nucleotides: TGTGCCAGCAAAGAAGGCGGGAGCTCCTACAATGAGCAGTTCTTC.

The rearrangement joins TRBV27 to TRBJ2-3; 8 bases fit TRBD2. V lost 7 bases, J lost 3 bases, and 6 bases stayed unmatched. Germline lookup yields CDR1 MNHEY and CDR2 SMNVEV (reference sequence). The CDR3 runs 14 residues. The CDR3 region is CASIARGGTDTQYF. CDR3 coding DNA: TGTGCCAGCATAGCTCGGGGGGGTACAGATACGCAGTATTTT.

The chain carries TRBV2 and TRBJ1-6; D may be TRBD1 (6 bases). The CDR3 consists of 18 residues. V lost 6 bases, J lost 10 bases, and 28 bases lay in between. Germline loops: CDR1 SNHLY, CDR2 FYNNEI. The CDR3 DNA follows: TGTGCCAGCAGGGACTTTGGGGCAGGGGACGGCCTGGGATCACCCCTCCACTTT. Translation gives CASRDFGAGDGLGSPLHF.

The chain uses TRBV5-4 and TRBJ1-1, with D possibly TRBD1 on 6 matching bases. The CDR3 consists of 18 residues. Between the trimmed V and J ends, which lost 9 bases and 1 base, there was a span of 28 bases. Germline CDR1 SGHNT, CDR2 YYREEE (reference sequence). CDR3: CATTRFLRTADGNTEAFF. The CDR3 coding sequence is TGTGCCACCACTCGATTCCTCCGGACAGCCGATGGGAACACTGAAGCTTTCTTT.

The count of this clone is one. This sequence joins TRBV7-2 and TRBJ1-3; 7 positions agree with TRBD1. There are 16 residues in the CDR3. The germline gives CDR1 SGHTA, CDR2 FQGNSA. J lost 0 bases, V lost 6 bases, and 8 bases had no gene match. Here the CDR3 DNA reads TGTGCCAGCAGTTACGGGACAGTTATCTCTGGAAACACCATATATTTT. Protein product: CASSYGTVISGNTIYF.

The chain is built from TRBV13 and TRBJ1-6; TRBD1 matches at 8 bases. This CDR3 has 14 residues. After removal of 5 bases from V and 7 bases from J, the junction contained 4 bases not matched to a gene. Germline CDR1 reads PRHDT; CDR2 reads FYEKMQ (reference sequence). The CDR3 reads CASSTGTGNSPLHF. CDR3 DNA sequence: TGTGCCAGCAGCACCGGGACAGGCAATTCACCCCTCCACTTT.

V is TRBV18 and J is TRBJ2-7; 8 bases agree with TRBD1. With V trimmed by 2 bases and J by 5 bases, 8 bases remained unmatched. CDR3 length equals 15 residues. Germline V gene sequence: CDR1 KGHSH, CDR2 LQKENI. The CDR3 is CASSPFPGQDHEQYF. DNA for the CDR3: TGTGCCAGCTCACCATTTCCGGGACAGGACCACGAGCAGTACTTC.

This clone was counted between two and nine times. The genes are TRBV20-1 and TRBJ1-2; TRBD1 might be the D (5 bases). Germline V CDR1 and CDR2: DFQATT, SNEGSKA (reference sequence). This CDR3 spans 11 amino acids. V lost 3 bases, J lost 6 bases, and 8 bases lay in between. CDR3 DNA: TGCAGTGCTAGGGCAGGGAATGGCTACACCTTC. Protein product: CSARAGNGYTF.

This sequence joins TRBV11-2 and TRBJ1-6, with TRBD1 as a possible D gene (6 bases). The CDR3 totals 15 residues. Germline V gene data show CDR1 as SGHAT and CDR2 as FQNNGV. Trimming removed 1 base at V and 10 bases at J, with 14 bases between. For the CDR3, the DNA is TGTGCCAGCAGCTTAGTGGCTGGGGGCAGATCACCCCTCCACTTT. Its protein product is CASSLVAGGRSPLHF.